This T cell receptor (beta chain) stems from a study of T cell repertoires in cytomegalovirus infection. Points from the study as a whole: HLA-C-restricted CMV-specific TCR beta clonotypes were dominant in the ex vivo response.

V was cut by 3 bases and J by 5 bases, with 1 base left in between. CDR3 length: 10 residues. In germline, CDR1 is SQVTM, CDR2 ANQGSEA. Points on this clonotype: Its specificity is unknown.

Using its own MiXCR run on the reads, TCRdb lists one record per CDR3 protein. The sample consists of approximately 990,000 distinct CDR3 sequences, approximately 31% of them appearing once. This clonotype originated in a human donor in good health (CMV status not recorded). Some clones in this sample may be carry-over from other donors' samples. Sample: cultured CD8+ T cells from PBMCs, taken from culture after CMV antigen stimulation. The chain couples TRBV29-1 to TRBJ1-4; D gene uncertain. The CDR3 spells CSVENEKLFF. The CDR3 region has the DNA TGCAGCGTTGAGAATGAAAAACTGTTTTTT. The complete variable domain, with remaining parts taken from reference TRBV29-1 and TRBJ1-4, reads SAVISQKPSRDICQRGTSLTIQCQVDSQVTMMFWYRQQPGQSLTLIATANQGSEATYESGFVIDKFPISRPNLTFSTLTVSNMSPEDSSIYLCSVENEKLFFGSGTQLSVL.